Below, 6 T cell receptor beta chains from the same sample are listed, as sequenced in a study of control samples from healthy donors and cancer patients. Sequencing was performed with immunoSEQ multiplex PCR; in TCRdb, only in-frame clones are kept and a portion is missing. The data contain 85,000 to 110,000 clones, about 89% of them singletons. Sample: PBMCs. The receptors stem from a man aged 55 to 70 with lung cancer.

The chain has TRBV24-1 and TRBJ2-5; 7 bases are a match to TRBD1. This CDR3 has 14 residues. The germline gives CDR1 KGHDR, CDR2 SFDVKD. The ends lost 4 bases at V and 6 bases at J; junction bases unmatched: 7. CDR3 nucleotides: TGTGCCACCAGTGACACTTCGACAGGGCAGACCCAGTACTTC. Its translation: CATSDTSTGQTQYF.

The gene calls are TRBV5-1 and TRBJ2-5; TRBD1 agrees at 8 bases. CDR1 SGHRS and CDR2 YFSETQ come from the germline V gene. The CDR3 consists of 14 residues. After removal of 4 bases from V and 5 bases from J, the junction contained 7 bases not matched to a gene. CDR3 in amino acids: CASSASTGVETQYF. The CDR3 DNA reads TGCGCCAGCAGCGCCTCGACAGGGGTCGAGACCCAGTACTTC.

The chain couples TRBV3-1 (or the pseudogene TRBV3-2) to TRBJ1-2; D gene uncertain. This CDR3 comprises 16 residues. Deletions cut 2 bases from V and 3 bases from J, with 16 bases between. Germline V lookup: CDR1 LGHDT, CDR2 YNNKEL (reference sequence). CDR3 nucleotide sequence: TGTGCCAGCAGCCAATGGGGTAAGCCGGAAGACTATGGCTACACCTTC. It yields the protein CASSQWGKPEDYGYTF.

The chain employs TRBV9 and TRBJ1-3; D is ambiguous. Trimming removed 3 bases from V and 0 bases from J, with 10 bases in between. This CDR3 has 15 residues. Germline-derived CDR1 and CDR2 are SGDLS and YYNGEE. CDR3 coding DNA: TGTGCCAGCAGCGGGGTCTTACACTCTGGAAACACCATATATTTT. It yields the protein CASSGVLHSGNTIYF.

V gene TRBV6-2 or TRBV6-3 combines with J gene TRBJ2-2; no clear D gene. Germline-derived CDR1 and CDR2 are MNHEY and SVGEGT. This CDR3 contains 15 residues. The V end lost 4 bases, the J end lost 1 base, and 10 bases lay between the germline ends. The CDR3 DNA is TGTGCCAGCAGTTTTCTTGGCCTGAACACCGGGGAGCTGTTTTTT. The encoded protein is CASSFLGLNTGELFF.

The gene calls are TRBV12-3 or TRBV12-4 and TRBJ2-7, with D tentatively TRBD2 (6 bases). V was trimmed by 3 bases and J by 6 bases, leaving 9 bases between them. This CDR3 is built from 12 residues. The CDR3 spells CASSFGGSEQYV. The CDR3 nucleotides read TGTGCCAGCAGTTTTGGAGGGTCCGAGCAGTACGTC.